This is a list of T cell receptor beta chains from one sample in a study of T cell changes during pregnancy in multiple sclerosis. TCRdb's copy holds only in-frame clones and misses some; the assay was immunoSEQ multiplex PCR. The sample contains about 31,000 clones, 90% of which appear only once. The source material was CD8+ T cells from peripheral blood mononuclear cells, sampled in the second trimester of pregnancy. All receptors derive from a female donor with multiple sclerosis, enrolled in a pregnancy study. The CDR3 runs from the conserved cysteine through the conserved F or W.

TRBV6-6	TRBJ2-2	CASPRGSGELFF
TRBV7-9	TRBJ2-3	CASSPAQGITDTQYF
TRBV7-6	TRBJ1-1	CASSLPGQGSEAFF
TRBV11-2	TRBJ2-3	CASSLDWVPSVASTDTQYF
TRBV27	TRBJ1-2	CASSSIGTGSAGYTF
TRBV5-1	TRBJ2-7	CASSPRGRQGVRGEQYF
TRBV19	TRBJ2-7	CASSPGTGGLYEQYF
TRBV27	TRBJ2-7	CASSPSGGVYEQYF
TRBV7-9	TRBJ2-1	CASSRNGRLHNEQFF
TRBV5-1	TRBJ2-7	CASSLTGTGTGF
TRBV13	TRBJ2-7	CASSLGEAGPSYEQYF
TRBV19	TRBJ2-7	CASSRDSYEQYF
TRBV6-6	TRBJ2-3	CASSRQTSLDTQYF
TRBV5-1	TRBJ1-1	CASSPGPGMNTEAFF
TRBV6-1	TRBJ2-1	CASSDGGVSYNEQFF
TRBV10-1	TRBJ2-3	CATGTSGGPTQYF
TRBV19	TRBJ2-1	CASQGGYNEQFF
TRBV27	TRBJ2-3	CASSFLLAWDTQYF
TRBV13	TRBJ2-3	CASSLGSTGVDTQYF
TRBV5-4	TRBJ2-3	CASSLRTGTSGSPRTDTQYF
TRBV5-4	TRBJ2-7	CASSLRADTYEQYF
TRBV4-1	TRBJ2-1	CAAGQYNEQFF
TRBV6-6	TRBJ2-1	CASSYSIASGNEQFF
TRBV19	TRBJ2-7	CASSNHLTSGKYEQYF
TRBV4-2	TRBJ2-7	CASSQFGGASYEQYF
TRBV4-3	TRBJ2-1	CASSHVAAIYNEQFF
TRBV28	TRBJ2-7	CASRLGLAGYEQYF
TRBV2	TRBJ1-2	CASSEAPRTGANYGYTF
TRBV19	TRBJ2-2	CASGQPAFAGELFF
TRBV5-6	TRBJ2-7	CASSLSGRPYEQYF
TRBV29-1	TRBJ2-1	CSVEWVLGTGMLAGSYNEQFF
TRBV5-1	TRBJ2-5	CASSLEDRGVETQYF
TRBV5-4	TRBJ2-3	CASSLDGGGLPGHTQYF
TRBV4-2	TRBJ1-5	CASSPRLGQTNQPQHF
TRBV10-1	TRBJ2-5	CASSEGQGSLRETQYF
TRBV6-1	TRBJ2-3	CASSVGAVTDTQYF
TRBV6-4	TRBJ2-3	CASTAGGMQYF
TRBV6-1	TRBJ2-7	CASSEEDKTYEQYF
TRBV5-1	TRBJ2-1	CASRLAGEPHEQFF
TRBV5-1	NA	CASSLTSATYEQYF
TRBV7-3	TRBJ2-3	CASSYGGADTQYF
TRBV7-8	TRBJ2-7	CASRPGQNYEQYF
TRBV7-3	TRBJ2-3	CASSLTSGSFVTQYF
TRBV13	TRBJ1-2	CASSRLATFNYGYTF
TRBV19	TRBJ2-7	CASSIRVEDEQYF
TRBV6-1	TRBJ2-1	CASSGLAGGNEQFF
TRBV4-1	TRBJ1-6	CASRPDRGDNSPLHF
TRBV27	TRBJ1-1	CASSLGARDRAFF
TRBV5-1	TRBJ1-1	CASTAAGLNTEAFF
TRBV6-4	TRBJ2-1	CASSDSAGGYNEQFF
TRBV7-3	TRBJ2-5	CASSLRPRGQGRGETQYF
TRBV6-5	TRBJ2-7	CASSYRLAGFYEQYF
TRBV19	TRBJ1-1	CASSIPYTEAFF
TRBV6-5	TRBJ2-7	CASSYSQGAYEQYF
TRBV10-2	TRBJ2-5	CATTGTGRETQYF
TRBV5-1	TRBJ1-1	CASTRVGGADEAFF
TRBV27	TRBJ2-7	CASSLGSGSFYEQYF
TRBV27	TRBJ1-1	CASSLGGIHTEAFF
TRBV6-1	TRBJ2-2	CASSENLWTSGRDFNTGELFF
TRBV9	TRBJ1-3	CASSVGRGPGNTIYF